This record looks at one T cell receptor beta chain sequence and its context. Its antigen is as yet unknown. The record originates from a study of beta chain features in type 1 diabetes. Regarding the study as a whole: VDJ junctions sequenced from type 1 diabetes patients showed fewer insertions and more deletions.

Investigators reverse transcribed all isolated RNA, so they sequenced expressed TCRB transcripts. Clones were sequenced by immunoSEQ multiplex PCR, and TCRdb holds only the in-frame ones, with some missing. The sample has a few hundred thousand clones, about 15% seen once. The specimen was naive CD4+ T cells from blood. The sequence derives from a woman younger than 35 in good health.

The CDR3 is CSVGDTAMVGYTF. The CDR3 DNA sequence: TGCAGCGTTGGGGACACCGCAATGGTCGGCTACACCTTC. This chain connects TRBV29-1 to TRBJ1-2, with TRBD1 as a possible D gene (6 bases). This CDR3 spans 13 amino acids. Germline V gene sequence: CDR1 SQVTM, CDR2 ANQGSEA. Trimming removed 4 bases at V and 8 bases at J, with 17 bases between. Drawing the rest from reference TRBV29-1 and TRBJ1-2, the complete variable domain is SAVISQKPSRDICQRGTSLTIQCQVDSQVTMMFWYRQQPGQSLTLIATANQGSEATYESGFVIDKFPISRPNLTFSTLTVSNMSPEDSSIYLCSVGDTAMVGYTFGSGTRLTVV.